This T cell receptor (beta chain) was documented in a study of T-cell reconstitution after alpha-beta-depleted transplantation in children. Regarding the study as a whole: Surviving recipient T cells and thymic progenitors underlay high day-60 TCRbeta diversity in some patients. Several hundred expanded graft clones reportedly gave rise to the alpha-beta T cells present about two months after transplant. The main origin of T-cell counts and diversity one year after transplant was newly produced T cells.

Preparing the TCRbeta library involved the use of unique molecular identifiers. TCRdb redid the calling of the PCR reads with MiXCR, one entry per CDR3 protein. The profile shows some 550,000 distinct CDR3 sequences, roughly 23% of them singletons. With respect to this clonotype: Its antigen is still unknown.

The clonotype was recovered from a boy in the first two years of life who had a stem cell transplant for acute myeloid leukemia, so the T cells may come from the graft donor. The source material was PBMCs, mostly from graft donor cells, sampled 360 days after TCRalphabeta/CD19-depleted stem cell transplant.

The CDR3 DNA reads TGTGCCAGCGGGGTAGAGCACGGAGAGACCCAGTACTTC. Translated, it gives CASGVEHGETQYF. The chain employs TRBV2 and TRBJ2-5; D is ambiguous. The CDR3 runs 13 residues. In germline, CDR1 is SNHLY, CDR2 FYNNEI. V lost 8 bases and J 4 bases, leaving 14 bases between the germline ends.